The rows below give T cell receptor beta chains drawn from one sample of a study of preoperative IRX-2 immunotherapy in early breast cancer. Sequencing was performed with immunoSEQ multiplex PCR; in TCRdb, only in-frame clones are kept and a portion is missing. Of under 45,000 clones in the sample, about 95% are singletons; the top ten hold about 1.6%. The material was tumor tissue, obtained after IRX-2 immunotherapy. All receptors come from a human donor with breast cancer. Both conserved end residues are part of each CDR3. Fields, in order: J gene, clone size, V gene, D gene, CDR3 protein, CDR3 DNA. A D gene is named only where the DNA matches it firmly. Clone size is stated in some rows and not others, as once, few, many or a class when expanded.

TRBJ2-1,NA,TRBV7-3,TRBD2,CASSPGTSGNEQFF,TGTGCCAGCAGCCCTGGGACTAGCGGGAATGAGCAGTTCTTC
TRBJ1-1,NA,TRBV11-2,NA,CASSFGGKAFF,TGTGCCAGCAGCTTCGGGGGGAAGGCTTTCTTT
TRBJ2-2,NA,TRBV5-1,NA,CASSSGTGNTGELFF,TGCGCCAGCAGCTCAGGGACGGGGAACACCGGGGAGCTGTTTTTT
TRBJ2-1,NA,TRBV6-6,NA,CASRGYNNEQFF,TGTGCCAGCAGAGGATACAACAATGAGCAGTTCTTC
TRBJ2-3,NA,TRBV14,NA,CASSQEGWQAPTDTQYF,TGTGCCAGCAGCCAAGAAGGATGGCAGGCCCCCACAGATACGCAGTATTTT
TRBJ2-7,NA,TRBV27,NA,CASSDPTPSGAYPYEQYF,TGTGCCAGCAGCGACCCAACCCCCTCAGGGGCCTATCCCTACGAGCAGTACTTC
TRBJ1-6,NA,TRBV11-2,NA,CASSLGTQRSTLHF,TGTGCCAGCAGCTTAGGCACACAGAGGTCAACCCTCCACTTT
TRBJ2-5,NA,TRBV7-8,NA,CASSLDSGQETQYF,TGTGCCAGCAGCTTAGATTCAGGACAAGAGACCCAGTACTTC
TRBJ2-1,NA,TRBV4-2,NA,CASSQDLPSPHEQFF,TGTGCCAGCAGCCAAGATCTGCCTAGCCCCCATGAGCAGTTCTTC
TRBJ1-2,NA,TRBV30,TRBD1,CAWKQGAYGYTF,TGTGCCTGGAAACAGGGGGCCTATGGCTACACCTTC
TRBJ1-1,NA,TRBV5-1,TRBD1,CASSLNRGYTEAFF,TGCGCCAGCAGCTTGAACAGGGGGTACACTGAAGCTTTCTTT
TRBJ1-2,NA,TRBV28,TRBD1,CASRTGTPLGYTF,TGTGCCAGTCGGACAGGGACTCCCCTCGGCTACACCTTC
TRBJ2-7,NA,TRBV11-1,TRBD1,CASSFITGAHEQYF,TGTGCCAGCAGCTTCATTACAGGGGCTCACGAGCAGTACTTC
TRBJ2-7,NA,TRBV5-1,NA,CASRRDLPHEQYF,TGCGCCAGCAGAAGGGACCTCCCCCACGAGCAGTACTTC
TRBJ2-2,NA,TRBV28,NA,CASTGLPMSPGELFF,TGTGCCAGCACGGGACTCCCCATGTCCCCCGGGGAGCTGTTTTTT
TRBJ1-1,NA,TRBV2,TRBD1,CATQGAGTEAFF,TGTGCCACACAGGGGGCAGGCACTGAAGCTTTCTTT
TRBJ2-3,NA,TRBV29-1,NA,CSLGGRYTDTQYF,TGCAGTTTGGGGGGACGGTACACAGATACGCAGTATTTT
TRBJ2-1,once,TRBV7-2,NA,CASSARLSEQFF,TGTGCCAGCAGCGCGAGACTATCTGAGCAGTTCTTC
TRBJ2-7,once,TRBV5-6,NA,CASSPVGVSSYEQYF,TGTGCCAGCAGCCCGGTGGGGGTAAGCTCCTACGAGCAGTACTTC
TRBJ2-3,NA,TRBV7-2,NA,CASSLGPSGSTDTQYF,TGTGCCAGCAGCTTAGGGCCCTCAGGCAGCACAGATACGCAGTATTTT
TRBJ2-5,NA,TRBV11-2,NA,CASSSPNPTAIGETQYF,TGTGCCAGCAGCTCCCCCAACCCTACAGCTATAGGAGAGACCCAGTACTTC
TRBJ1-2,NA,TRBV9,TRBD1,CASSARDSTNYGYTF,TGTGCCAGCAGCGCGCGGGACAGCACTAACTATGGCTACACCTTC
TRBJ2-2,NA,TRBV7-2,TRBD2,CASSPRHHAGGTGELFF,TGTGCCAGCAGCCCCCGCCACCACGCGGGAGGGACCGGGGAGCTGTTTTTT
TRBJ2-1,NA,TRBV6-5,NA,CASRTTGFEQFF,TGTGCCAGCAGGACCACGGGGTTTGAGCAGTTCTTC
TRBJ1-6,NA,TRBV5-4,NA,CASSSQIVNSPLHF,TGTGCCAGCAGCTCACAGATAGTGAATTCACCCCTCCACTTT
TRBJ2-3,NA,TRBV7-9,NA,CATQWGDTDTQYF,TGTGCTACCCAATGGGGGGACACAGATACGCAGTATTTT
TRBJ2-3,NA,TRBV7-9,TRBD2,CASSRLAGEATDTQYF,TGTGCCAGCAGTCGTCTAGCGGGAGAAGCCACAGATACGCAGTATTTT
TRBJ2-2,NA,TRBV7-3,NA,CASSPYGGSTLGTGELFF,TGTGCCAGCAGCCCATACGGAGGGTCCACTCTCGGCACCGGGGAGCTGTTTTTT
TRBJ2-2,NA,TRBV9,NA,CASSVLQGSTGELFF,TGTGCCAGCAGCGTTCTCCAGGGGAGCACCGGGGAGCTGTTTTTT
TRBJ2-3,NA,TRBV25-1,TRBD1,CASSATGQPTDTQYF,TGTGCCAGCAGTGCGACGGGACAGCCCACAGATACGCAGTATTTT
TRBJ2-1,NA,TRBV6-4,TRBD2,CASSDLAGGINEQFF,TGTGCCAGCAGTGACCTCGCGGGAGGGATTAATGAGCAGTTCTTC
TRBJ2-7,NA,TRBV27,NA,CASAVKSGQGRDYEQYF,TGTGCCAGCGCCGTAAAATCGGGGCAGGGAAGAGACTACGAGCAGTACTTC